This T cell receptor (beta chain) is from a study of siplizumab effects on memory and regulatory T cells. Looked up from germline, CDR1 is LNHDA and CDR2 is SQIVND (reference sequence). V lost 6 bases to trimming and J lost 8 bases; unmatched junction nucleotides: 10. The CDR3 runs 15 residues. This table comes from immunoSEQ multiplex PCR, and its TCRdb copy is limited to in-frame clones, with some not included. The sample carries more than 85,000 clones, roughly nine tenths recorded once. What was sequenced was Tregs sorted from blood. J is TRBJ2-1 and V is TRBV19, with TRBD1 matching over 10 bases. The TCR sequence derives from a human donor in good health. As DNA, the CDR3 is TGTGCCAGTAGCCCTCGGACAGGGGGGGGATATGAGCAGTTCTTC. Protein: CASSPRTGGGYEQFF.